This TCR beta chain was recovered during a study of brain T cells in children with intractable seizures. Repertoires were generated with immunoSEQ multiplex PCR, while TCRdb's copy carries only in-frame clones and drops some. The sample includes about 340,000 clones, roughly 93% of them seen just once. Noted time point: blood from clinic visit 5 months post-surgery; TSC patient then seizure free. J lost 4 bases, V lost 2 bases, and 13 bases had no gene match. The germline CDR1 and CDR2 sequences are SGHNT and YENEEA. The CDR3 consists of 18 residues. The sequence came from a boy less than two years old with tuberous sclerosis and intractable seizures. The genes are TRBV11-3 and TRBJ2-1; 8 bases map to TRBD2. Sequenced here: peripheral blood, sampled 4 to 5 months after surgery. CDR3 bases: TGTGCCAGCAGCTTAACCTCGGTGGGCGGGAGGATATACAATGAGCAGTTCTTC. This codes for CASSLTSVGGRIYNEQFF. Together with reference TRBV11-3 and TRBJ2-1, the CDR3 gives the full variable domain: EAGVVQSPRYKIIEKKQPVAFWCNPISGHNTLYWYLQNLGQGPELLIRYENEEAVDDSQLPKDRFSAERLKGVDSTLKIQPAELGDSAVYLCASSLTSVGGRIYNEQFFGPGTRLTVL.